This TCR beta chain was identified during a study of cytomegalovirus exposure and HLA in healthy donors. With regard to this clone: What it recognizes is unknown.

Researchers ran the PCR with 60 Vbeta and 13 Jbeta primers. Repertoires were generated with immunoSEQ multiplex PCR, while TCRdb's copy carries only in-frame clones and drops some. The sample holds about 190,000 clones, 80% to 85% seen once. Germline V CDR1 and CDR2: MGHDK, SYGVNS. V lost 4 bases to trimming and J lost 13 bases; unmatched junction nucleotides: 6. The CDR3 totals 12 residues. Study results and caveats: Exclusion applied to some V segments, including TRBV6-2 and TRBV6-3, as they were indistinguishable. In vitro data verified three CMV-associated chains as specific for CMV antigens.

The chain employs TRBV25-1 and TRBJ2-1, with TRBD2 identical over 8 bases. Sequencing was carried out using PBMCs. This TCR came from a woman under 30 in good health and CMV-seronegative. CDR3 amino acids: CASSGPSGRQFF. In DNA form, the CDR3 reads TGTGCCAGCAGTGGCCCGAGCGGGAGACAGTTCTTC.